This note documents a single T cell receptor (beta chain) sequence. This specimen belongs to a study of blood T cell repertoires in COVID-19. Study-level information: T cells, B-cell-depleted T cells, or PBMCs supplied cDNA or gDNA.

The cohort comprised adults aged about 18 to 100 years residing in about two dozen US areas. Study processing details: Nucleated cell number was recorded as an estimate derived from reference gene primer amplification. Generated by immunoSEQ multiplex PCR, the TCRdb table keeps only in-frame clones and is missing some. The V and J calls and clone size were taken over from that table, and D and trimming were inferred from the DNA. The repertoire consists of 150,000 to 200,000 clones, with 70% to 85% occurring once and the leading ten covering about 5.5%. The clonotype comes from a woman aged 60-75 years with acute COVID-19. Source material: PBMCs or T cells enriched from blood (not recorded which).

The CDR3 here is CASRGQGGEPQHF. The DNA of the CDR3 is TGTGCCAGCAGGGGACAGGGTGGGGAGCCCCAGCATTTT. The rearrangement links TRBV6-6 to TRBJ1-5; 9 nucleotides agree with TRBD1. Germline V gives CDR1 MNHNY, CDR2 SVGAGI (reference sequence). J lost 8 bases, V lost 6 bases, and 5 bases had no gene match. The CDR3 loop spans 13 amino acids.